The following is a T cell receptor beta chain sequence with its context. Its specificity is unknown. Compared with germline, one end of the junction differs, possibly owing to a read error. These data originate in a study of blood T cells in healthy people across ages. Overall study results and limits: PBMCs that were unsorted prevented a conclusive naive versus antigen-experienced comparison.

A sample-barcoded 5' primer and a J-beta primer mix were used in a second PCR of about 7 to 12 cycles. From the 5' RACE reads, TCRdb called clonotypes with MiXCR, one entry per CDR3 protein. The sample has some 900,000 distinct CDR3 sequences; under 50% are singletons. All donors came from Russia, were Caucasian and healthy, and spanned ages roughly 6 to 100. Looked up from germline, CDR1 is MNHEY and CDR2 is SVGEGT. The CDR3 is made up of 13 amino acids. This chain connects TRBV6-2 or TRBV6-3 to TRBJ1-2; D uncertain. The sequence was collected from a man aged 25 to 40 in good health. The sequencing sample was made of blood. In DNA form, the CDR3 reads TGTGTCAGCAGTTACCAGTCTAACTATGGCTACACCTTC. Amino acids: CVSSYQSNYGYTF.